These 19 T cell receptor beta chains were all obtained from the same sample, sequenced in a study of T cells in women clearing cervical HPV infection. TCRdb's copy holds only in-frame clones and misses some; the assay was immunoSEQ multiplex PCR. This repertoire includes 20,000 to 25,000 clones. Sequencing was carried out using blood buffy coat. These receptor sequences come from a woman between 18 and 70 years old with a cervical HPV16 infection that either progressed to CIN3+ or cleared (not recorded which).

A note on this clone: Read coverage stops 3 residues before the CDR3 terminus; the germline J gene supplies the remainder. The V gene is TRBV19, the J gene TRBJ1-5; D is uncertain. Germline V gene sequence: CDR1 LNHDA, CDR2 SQIVND (reference sequence). The germline V and J ends were trimmed by 8 bases and 5 bases, with 16 bases remaining between them. The CDR3 runs to 14 residues. The CDR3 DNA, read in part, is TGTGCCAGTTCCCGCGCTGTTGTGCATCAGCCC. Translation gives CASSRAVVHQP. The whole CDR3 region reads CASSRAVVHQPQHF.

About this clone: The read comes to an end 3 residues before the CDR3 does, leaving the germline J gene to fill in the end. V and J are TRBV10-1 and TRBJ2-5, with 9 bases matching TRBD1. Germline V lookup: CDR1 WNHNN, CDR2 SYGVQD (reference sequence). The CDR3 runs 14 residues. V lost 6 bases to trimming and J lost 6 bases; unmatched junction nucleotides: 8. The sequenced CDR3 bases are TGCGCCAGCAGCCGGGGACAGGGCATCCAGACC. Its translation: CASSRGQGIQT. The CDR3 as a whole reads CASSRGQGIQTQYF.

On this clone itself: The read ends 3 residues before the CDR3 terminus; that terminus is restored from the germline J gene. The V gene is TRBV19, the J gene TRBJ2-7; D possibly corresponds to TRBD2 (6 bases). The CDR3 runs to 15 residues. From germline, CDR1 is LNHDA and CDR2 SQIVND (reference sequence). V was shortened by 3 bases and J by 3 bases, with 15 bases between the two germline ends. Incomplete CDR3 DNA: TGTGCCAGTAGTATCGGAGGCGGGGAGAGCTACGAG. Its protein is CASSIGGGESYE. The CDR3, in full, reads CASSIGGGESYEQYF.

Concerning this clone itself: The read comes to an end 3 residues before the CDR3 does, leaving the germline J gene to fill in the end. The V and J genes are TRBV6-2 or TRBV6-3 and TRBJ1-2; 8 nucleotides align to TRBD1. The CDR3 length is 14 residues. In germline, CDR1 is MNHEY, CDR2 SVGEGT. CDR3 protein: CASRRQGSSYDYTF. CDR3 bases read: TGTGCCAGCAGGAGACAGGGGAGCTCCTACGAC.

In regard to this clone: The read finishes 3 residues shy of the CDR3 end, and the germline J gene is used to complete it. The rearrangement links TRBV19 to TRBJ1-3, with D perhaps matching TRBD1 (6 bases). Germline loops: CDR1 LNHDA, CDR2 SQIVND (reference sequence). V was shortened by 3 bases and J by 0 bases, with 15 bases between the two germline ends. The CDR3 covers 17 residues. CDR3 in amino acids: CASSIGGSRISGNTIYF. The DNA read from the CDR3 is TGTGCCAGTAGTATTGGGGGCAGCAGAATCTCTGGAAACACC.

CDR3 bases read: TGTGCCAGTAGTATATTAATAGCGAACACTGAA. Protein product: CASSILIANTE. The full CDR3 reads CASSILIANTEAFF. This chain uses TRBV19 with TRBJ1-1; D unresolved. The read is 3 residues too short to cover the CDR3 end, so that end is filled in from the germline J gene. Between the trimmed V and J ends, which lost 2 bases and 1 base, there was a span of 8 bases. CDR3 length: 14 residues. CDR1 is LNHDA and CDR2 is SQIVND in the germline V gene (reference sequence).

As regards this clone: The missing CDR3 end, 3 residues past where the read stops, is filled in from the germline J gene. The chain is built from TRBV11-3 and TRBJ2-3; a weak D match, TRBD1 (6 bases). Germline lookup yields CDR1 SGHNT and CDR2 YENEEA. The CDR3 runs to 14 residues. CDR3 sequence: CASSLGGAGETQYF. Incomplete CDR3 DNA: TGTGCCAGCAGCTTAGGAGGGGCAGGGGAGACG.

As to this clone: Read data end 3 residues before the CDR3 end; the end is taken from the germline J gene. The chain is built from TRBV30 and TRBJ1-3; D is unclear. The V end was cut by 4 bases, the J end by 2 bases, with 6 bases between. The CDR3 runs 12 residues. CDR1 is GTSNPN and CDR2 is SVGIG in the germline V gene (reference sequence). Here the CDR3 reads CAWTRTGNTIYF. CDR3 DNA, as far as it was read: TGTGCCTGGACCCGTACTGGAAACACC. Combining the CDR3 with reference TRBV30 and TRBJ1-3 gives the whole variable domain SQTIHQWPATLVQPVGSPLSLECTVEGTSNPNLYWYRQAAGRGLQLLFYSVGIGQISSEVPQNLSASRPQDRQFILSSKKLLLSDSGFYLCAWTRTGNTIYFGEGSWLTVV.

This clone registers medium-sized by frequency. The sequence runs out 3 residues before the end of the CDR3; the remainder is reconstructed from the germline J gene. This rearrangement joins TRBV29-1 to TRBJ2-3, with D tentatively TRBD1 (5 bases). Between the trimmed V and J ends, which lost 7 bases and 0 bases, there was a span of 11 bases. This CDR3 comprises 13 residues. Per germline, CDR1 SQVTM and CDR2 ANQGSEA. This CDR3 reads CSARQTSTDTQYF. Incomplete CDR3 DNA: TGCAGCGCCAGACAGACGAGCACAGATACG.

To note about this clone: Sequencing ends 3 residues short of the CDR3 end; the germline J gene provides the rest. The rearrangement uses TRBV7-6 and TRBJ2-2; D may be TRBD2 (6 bases). CDR1 SGHVS and CDR2 FNYEAQ come from the germline V gene. Deletions cut 3 bases from V and 3 bases from J, with 14 bases between. The CDR3 sequence is 16 residues long. The DNA read from the CDR3 is TGTGCCAGCAGCTTTTCCCCACCTAGCGACACCGGGGAG. It translates to CASSFSPPSDTGE. The whole CDR3 sequence reads CASSFSPPSDTGELFF.

A remark on this clone: The read finishes 3 residues shy of the CDR3 end, and the germline J gene is used to complete it. The J gene is TRBJ1-1, the V gene TRBV11-2; 7 positions match TRBD1. This CDR3 spans 15 amino acids. V shed 4 bases, J shed 1 base, and the junction held 6 bases outside the gene matches. Germline V gene data show CDR1 as SGHAT and CDR2 as FQNNGV. This CDR3 is CASSSSRTGNTEAFF. The part of the CDR3 DNA that was read is TGTGCCAGCAGCTCGTCAAGGACAGGGAACACTGAA.

Concerning this clone itself: With the read ending 3 residues before the CDR3 end, the germline J gene is used to fill in that end. The chain recombines TRBV20-1 with TRBJ1-1; 7 positions match TRBD1. Germline CDR1 is DFQATT and CDR2 is SNEGSKA (reference sequence). The CDR3 is 12 amino acids. This CDR3 is CSAQKGQVGAFF. The sequenced part of the CDR3 DNA is TGCAGTGCCCAAAAAGGACAGGTCGGA.

Remarks on this clone: The read finishes 3 residues shy of the CDR3 end, and the germline J gene is used to complete it. This chain uses TRBV2 with TRBJ2-2, with a weak D call TRBD2 (6 bases). CDR1 and CDR2 from the germline V gene are SNHLY and FYNNEI. The V end lost 2 bases, the J end lost 7 bases, and 17 bases lay between the germline ends. The CDR3 extends over 16 amino acids. The part of the CDR3 DNA that was read is TGTGCCAGCAGTGAAACAGTGCAAGGGCGGGGCGGGGAG. This codes for CASSETVQGRGGE. The CDR3 reads in full as CASSETVQGRGGELFF.

On this clone: The CDR3 end is not reached by the read, which stops 3 residues before it; the germline J gene fills it in. The gene calls are TRBV2 and TRBJ2-3; D may be TRBD2 (5 bases). The V gene lost 7 bases and the J gene lost 2 bases, with 19 bases spanning the gap. Per germline, CDR1 SNHLY and CDR2 FYNNEI. This CDR3 has 16 amino acids. The CDR3 sequence is CASKVGSGGITDTQYF. CDR3 DNA, as far as it was read: TGTGCCAGCAAGGTGGGGAGCGGTGGAATCACAGATACG.

Turning to this clone: The read terminates 3 residues before the CDR3 end, so the remaining end is supplied by the germline J gene. The rearrangement uses TRBV7-9 and TRBJ2-4; D is uncertain. The CDR3 loop spans 13 amino acids. CDR1 and CDR2 (germline): SEHNR, FQNEAQ (reference sequence). CDR3 protein: CASSFGKFNGQYF. Incomplete CDR3 DNA: TGTGCCAGCAGCTTCGGTAAATTCAACGGT. Together with reference TRBV7-9 and TRBJ2-4, the CDR3 gives the full variable domain: DTGVSQNPRHKITKRGQNVTFRCDPISEHNRLYWYRQTLGQGPEFLTYFQNEAQLEKSRLLSDRFSAERPKGSFSTLEIQRTEQGDSAMYLCASSFGKFNGQYFGAGTRLSVL.

Here the CDR3 reads CASSLDGLDEKLFF. The covered CDR3 bases are TGTGCCAGCAGCTTAGACGGACTAGACGAAAAA. V and J are TRBV7-2 and TRBJ1-4; D not resolved. The sequenced fragment ends 3 residues before the CDR3 boundary, so the rest is inferred from the germline J gene. The CDR3 has 14 residues. Germline V lookup: CDR1 SGHTA, CDR2 FQGNSA. V lost 1 base and J lost 8, with 11 bases in between.

Details on this clone: The read ends 3 residues shy of where the CDR3 ends; the end is completed using the germline J gene. The V gene is TRBV19, the J gene TRBJ2-7; 7 nucleotides match TRBD2. Trimming took 3 bases from V and 1 from J; bases not matched to a gene: 6. The CDR3 runs 15 residues. CDR1 is LNHDA, CDR2 SQIVND, per germline (reference sequence). The CDR3 region is CASSIAGLRSYEQYF. CDR3 DNA (partial): TGTGCCAGTAGTATCGCGGGACTAAGGTCCTACGAG.

Details on this clone: The CDR3 is cut off 3 residues early in the read; its end comes from the germline J gene. The V and J genes are TRBV28 and TRBJ2-7; TRBD1 might be the D (5 bases). Looked up from germline, CDR1 is MDHEN and CDR2 is SYDVKM. This CDR3 spans 17 amino acids. The ends were cut back, 5 bases at V and 2 bases at J, with 22 bases in the middle. CDR3 region: CASSKGPLRQGPYEQYF. Partial CDR3 DNA: TGTGCCAGCAGTAAAGGCCCGCTCCGGCAGGGCCCCTACGAG.

About this clone: Read data end 3 residues before the CDR3 end; the end is taken from the germline J gene. The chain joins TRBV2 to TRBJ2-2; 9 positions agree with TRBD1. The V gene end was trimmed by 8 bases and the J gene end by 6 bases; junction bases not matched to a gene: 13. The CDR3 sequence is 16 residues long. Germline-derived CDR1 and CDR2 are SNHLY and FYNNEI. The CDR3 sequence: CASLQQGALVAGELFF. The covered CDR3 bases are TGTGCCAGCTTGCAACAGGGGGCTTTGGTCGCCGGGGAG.